This record covers a single T cell receptor (beta chain). Its antigen remains unknown. Germline values: CDR1 MNHNS, CDR2 SASEGT. This CDR3 has 13 amino acids. The junction had 7 bases not matched to a gene; V was cut back by 6 bases and J by 8 bases. This sample is part of a study of OX40 agonist ivuxolimab in advanced cancers. Study outcomes and limitations: The study observed clonal expansion of CD4+ and CD8+ blood T cells by week 6 at 0.1 to 3.0 mg/kg. More expanded clones were found, on average, in CD8+ than in CD4+ T cells.

The assay was immunoSEQ multiplex PCR, and TCRdb's table has in-frame clones only and misses some. Of about 43,000 clones in the sample, approximately 83% were seen once. Patients had blood sampled at baseline and again on cycle 4 day 1 and cycle 7 day 1. The TCR originated in an adult with an advanced solid tumor such as melanoma, head and neck, liver or kidney cancer. Sequenced material: CD4+ or CD8+ T cells sorted from blood, taken in a trial of the OX40 agonist ivuxolimab. This rearrangement joins TRBV6-1 to TRBJ2-1, with 7 bases that match TRBD2. The CDR3 sequence: CASRRTSSDEQFF. CDR3 DNA sequence: TGTGCCAGCAGACGGACTAGTAGCGATGAGCAGTTCTTC.